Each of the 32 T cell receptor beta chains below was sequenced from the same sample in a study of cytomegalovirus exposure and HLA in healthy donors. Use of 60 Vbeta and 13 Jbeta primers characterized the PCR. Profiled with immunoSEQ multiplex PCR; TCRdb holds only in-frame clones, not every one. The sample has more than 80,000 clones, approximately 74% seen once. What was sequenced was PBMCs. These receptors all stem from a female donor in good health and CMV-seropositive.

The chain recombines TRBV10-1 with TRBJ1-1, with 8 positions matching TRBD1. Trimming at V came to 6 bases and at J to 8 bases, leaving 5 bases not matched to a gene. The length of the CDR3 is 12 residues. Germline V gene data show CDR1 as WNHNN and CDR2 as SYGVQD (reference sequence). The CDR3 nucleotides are TGCGCCAGCAGCGGACAGGGTACAGAAGCTTTCTTT. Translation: CASSGQGTEAFF.

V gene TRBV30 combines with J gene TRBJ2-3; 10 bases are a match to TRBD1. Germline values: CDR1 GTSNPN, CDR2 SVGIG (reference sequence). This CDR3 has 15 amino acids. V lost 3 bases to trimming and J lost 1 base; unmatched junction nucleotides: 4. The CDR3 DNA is TGTGCCTGGAGGGCCGGGACAGGGGGCACAGATACGCAGTATTTT. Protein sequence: CAWRAGTGGTDTQYF.

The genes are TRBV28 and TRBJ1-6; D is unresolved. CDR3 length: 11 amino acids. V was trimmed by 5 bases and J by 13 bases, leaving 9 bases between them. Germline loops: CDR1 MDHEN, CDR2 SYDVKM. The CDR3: CASSARAPLHF. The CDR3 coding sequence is TGTGCCAGCAGTGCCCGTGCGCCCCTCCACTTT.

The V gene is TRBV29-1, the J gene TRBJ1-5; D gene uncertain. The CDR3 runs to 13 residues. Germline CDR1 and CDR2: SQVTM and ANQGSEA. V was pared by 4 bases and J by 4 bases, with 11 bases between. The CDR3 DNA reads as TGCAGCGTTGCTAACGGACTGAATCAGCCCCAGCATTTT. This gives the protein CSVANGLNQPQHF.

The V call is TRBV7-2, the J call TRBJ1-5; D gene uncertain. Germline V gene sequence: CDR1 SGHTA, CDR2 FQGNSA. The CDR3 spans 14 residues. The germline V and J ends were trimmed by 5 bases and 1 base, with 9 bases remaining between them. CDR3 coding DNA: TGTGCCAGCAGCCCCGTTGGCAGCAATCAGCCCCAGCATTTT. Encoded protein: CASSPVGSNQPQHF. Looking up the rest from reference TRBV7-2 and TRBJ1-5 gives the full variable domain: GAGVSQSPSNKVTEKGKDVELRCDPISGHTALYWYRQSLGQGLEFLIYFQGNSAPDKSGLPSDRFSAERTGGSVSTLTIQRTQQEDSAVYLCASSPVGSNQPQHFGDGTRLSIL.

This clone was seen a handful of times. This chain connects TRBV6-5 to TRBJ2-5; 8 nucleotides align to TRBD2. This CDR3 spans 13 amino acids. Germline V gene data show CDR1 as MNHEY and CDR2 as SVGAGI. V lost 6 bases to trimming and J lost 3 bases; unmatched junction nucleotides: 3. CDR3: CASSLGREETQYF. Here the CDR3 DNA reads TGTGCCAGCAGCCTCGGGAGGGAAGAGACCCAGTACTTC.

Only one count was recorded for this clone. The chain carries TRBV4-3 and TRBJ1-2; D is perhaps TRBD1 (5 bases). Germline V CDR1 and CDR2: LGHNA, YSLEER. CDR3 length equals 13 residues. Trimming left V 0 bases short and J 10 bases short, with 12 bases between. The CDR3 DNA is TGCGCCAGCAGCCAAGACCCAGGGAGGGACTACACCTTC. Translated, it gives CASSQDPGRDYTF.

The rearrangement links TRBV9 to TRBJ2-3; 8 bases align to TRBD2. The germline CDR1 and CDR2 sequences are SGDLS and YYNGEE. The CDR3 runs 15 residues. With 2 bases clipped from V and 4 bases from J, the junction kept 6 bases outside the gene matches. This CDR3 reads CASSVGAGAADTQYF. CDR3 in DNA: TGTGCCAGCAGCGTTGGAGCGGGAGCGGCAGATACGCAGTATTTT. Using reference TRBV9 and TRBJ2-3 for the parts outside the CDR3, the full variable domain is DSGVTQTPKHLITATGQRVTLRCSPRSGDLSVYWYQQSLDQGLQFLIQYYNGEERAKGNILERFSAQQFPDLHSELNLSSLELGDSALYFCASSVGAGAADTQYFGPGTRLTVL.

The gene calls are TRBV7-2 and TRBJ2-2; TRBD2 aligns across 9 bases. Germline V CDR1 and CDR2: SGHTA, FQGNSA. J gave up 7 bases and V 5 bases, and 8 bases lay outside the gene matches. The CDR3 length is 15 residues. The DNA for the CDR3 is TGTGCCAGCAGCCCTATAGCGGGAGCGAACGGGGAGCTGTTTTTT. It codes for CASSPIAGANGELFF. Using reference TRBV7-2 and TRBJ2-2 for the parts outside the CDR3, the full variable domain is GAGVSQSPSNKVTEKGKDVELRCDPISGHTALYWYRQSLGQGLEFLIYFQGNSAPDKSGLPSDRFSAERTGGSVSTLTIQRTQQEDSAVYLCASSPIAGANGELFFGEGSRLTVL.

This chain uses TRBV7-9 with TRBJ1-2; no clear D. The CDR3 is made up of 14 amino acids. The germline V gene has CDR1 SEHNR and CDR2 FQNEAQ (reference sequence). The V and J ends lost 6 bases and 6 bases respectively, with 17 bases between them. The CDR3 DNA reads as TGTGCCAGCAGTCTTAAGCCGGGGAGAGATGGCTACACCTTC. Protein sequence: CASSLKPGRDGYTF.

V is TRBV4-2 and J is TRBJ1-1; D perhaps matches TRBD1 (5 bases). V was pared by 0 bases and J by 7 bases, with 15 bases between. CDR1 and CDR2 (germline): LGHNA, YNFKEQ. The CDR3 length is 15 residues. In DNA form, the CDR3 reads TGTGCCAGCAGCCAAGACACCGGGGGAGTCGGTGAAGCTTTCTTT. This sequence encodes CASSQDTGGVGEAFF.

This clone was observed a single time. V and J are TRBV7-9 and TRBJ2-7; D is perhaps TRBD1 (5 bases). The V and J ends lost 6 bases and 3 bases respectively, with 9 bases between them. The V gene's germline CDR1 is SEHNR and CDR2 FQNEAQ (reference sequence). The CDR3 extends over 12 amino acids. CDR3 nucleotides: TGTGCCAGCAGTCCAGGGAACTACGAGCAGTACTTC. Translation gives CASSPGNYEQYF.

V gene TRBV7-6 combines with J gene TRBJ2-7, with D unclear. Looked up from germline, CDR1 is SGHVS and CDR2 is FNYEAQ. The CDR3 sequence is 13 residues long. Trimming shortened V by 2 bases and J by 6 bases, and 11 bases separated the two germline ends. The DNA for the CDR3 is TGTGCCAGCAGCTTAAATCCTGGGCTCGAGCAGTACTTC. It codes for CASSLNPGLEQYF.

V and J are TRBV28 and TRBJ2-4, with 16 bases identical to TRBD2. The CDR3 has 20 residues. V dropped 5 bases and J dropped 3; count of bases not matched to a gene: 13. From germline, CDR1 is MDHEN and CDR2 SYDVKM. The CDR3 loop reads CASSPMGLAGGPAGKNIQYF. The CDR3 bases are TGTGCCAGCAGTCCTATGGGACTAGCGGGAGGGCCAGCTGGCAAAAACATTCAGTACTTC.

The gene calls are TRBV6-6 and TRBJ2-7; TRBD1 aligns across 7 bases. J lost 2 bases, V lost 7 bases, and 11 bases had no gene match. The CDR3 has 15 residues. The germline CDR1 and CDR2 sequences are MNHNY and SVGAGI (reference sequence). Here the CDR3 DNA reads TGTGCCAGCACTCTAGGGGGCAGGGGAACCTACGAGCAGTACTTC. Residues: CASTLGGRGTYEQYF.

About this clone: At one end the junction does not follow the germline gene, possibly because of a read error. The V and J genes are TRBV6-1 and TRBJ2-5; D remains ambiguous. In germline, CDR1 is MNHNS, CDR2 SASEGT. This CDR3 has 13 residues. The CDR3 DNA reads TGTGCCAGCACCCTGCTACTCCAAGAGTCCCAGTACTTC. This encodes CASTLLLQESQYF.

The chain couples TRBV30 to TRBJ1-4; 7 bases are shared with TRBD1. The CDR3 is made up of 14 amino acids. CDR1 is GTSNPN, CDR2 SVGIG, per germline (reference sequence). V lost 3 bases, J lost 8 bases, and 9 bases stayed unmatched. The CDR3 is CAWSLRQGGEKLFF. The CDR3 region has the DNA TGTGCCTGGAGCCTGAGACAGGGAGGCGAAAAACTGTTTTTT. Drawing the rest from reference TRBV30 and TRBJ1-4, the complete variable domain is SQTIHQWPATLVQPVGSPLSLECTVEGTSNPNLYWYRQAAGRGLQLLFYSVGIGQISSEVPQNLSASRPQDRQFILSSKKLLLSDSGFYLCAWSLRQGGEKLFFGSGTQLSVL.

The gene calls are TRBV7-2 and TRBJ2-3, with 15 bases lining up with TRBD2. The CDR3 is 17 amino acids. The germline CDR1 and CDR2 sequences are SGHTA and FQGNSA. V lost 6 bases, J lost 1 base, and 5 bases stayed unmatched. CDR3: CASRPGLAGGGTDTQYF. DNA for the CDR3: TGTGCCAGCAGACCGGGACTAGCGGGAGGCGGCACAGATACGCAGTATTTT.

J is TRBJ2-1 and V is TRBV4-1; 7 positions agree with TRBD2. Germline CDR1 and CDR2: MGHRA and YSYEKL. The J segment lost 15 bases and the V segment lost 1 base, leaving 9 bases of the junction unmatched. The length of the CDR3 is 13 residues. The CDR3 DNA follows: TGCGCCAGCAGCCAAGTGGGAGGGGCCGGACGGTTCTTC. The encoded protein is CASSQVGGAGRFF.

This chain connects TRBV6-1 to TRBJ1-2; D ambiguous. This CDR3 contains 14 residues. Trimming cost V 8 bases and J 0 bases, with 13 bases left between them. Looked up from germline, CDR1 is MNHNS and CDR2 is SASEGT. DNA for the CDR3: TGTGCCAGCCAGCGGGCAGCCTCTAACTATGGCTACACCTTC. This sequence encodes CASQRAASNYGYTF.

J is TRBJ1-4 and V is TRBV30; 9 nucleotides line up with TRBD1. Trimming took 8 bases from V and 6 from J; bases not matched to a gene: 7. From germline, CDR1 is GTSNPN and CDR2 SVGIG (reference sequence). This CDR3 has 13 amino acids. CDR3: CAGFTGGDEKLFF. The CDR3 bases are TGTGCCGGATTCACAGGGGGCGATGAAAAACTGTTTTTT.

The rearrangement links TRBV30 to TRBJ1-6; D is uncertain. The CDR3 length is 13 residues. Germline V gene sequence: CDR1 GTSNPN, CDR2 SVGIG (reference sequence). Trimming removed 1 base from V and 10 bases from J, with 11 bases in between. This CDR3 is CAWSAMRNSPLHF. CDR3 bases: TGTGCCTGGAGTGCGATGAGGAACTCACCCCTCCACTTT.

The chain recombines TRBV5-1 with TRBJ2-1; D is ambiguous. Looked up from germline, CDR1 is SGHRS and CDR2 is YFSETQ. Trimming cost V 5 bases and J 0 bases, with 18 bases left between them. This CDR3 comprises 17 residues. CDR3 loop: CASSPSRNPHSYNEQFF. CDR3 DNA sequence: TGCGCCAGCAGTCCATCCAGAAACCCCCACTCCTACAATGAGCAGTTCTTC. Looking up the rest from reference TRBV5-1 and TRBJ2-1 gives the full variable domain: KAGVTQTPRYLIKTRGQQVTLSCSPISGHRSVSWYQQTPGQGLQFLFEYFSETQRNKGNFPGRFSGRQFSNSRSEMNVSTLELGDSALYLCASSPSRNPHSYNEQFFGPGTRLTVL.

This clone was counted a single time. Here the CDR3 DNA reads TGTGCCAGCAGCGTGGGCCAGAATTGGGGACAGGGTGAAGGGCAGTACTTC. Residues: CASSVGQNWGQGEGQYF. The V and J genes are TRBV9 and TRBJ2-7, with 9 bases identical to TRBD1. This CDR3 is built from 17 residues. Germline V CDR1 and CDR2: SGDLS, YYNGEE. J gave up 9 bases and V 2 bases, and 18 bases lay outside the gene matches.

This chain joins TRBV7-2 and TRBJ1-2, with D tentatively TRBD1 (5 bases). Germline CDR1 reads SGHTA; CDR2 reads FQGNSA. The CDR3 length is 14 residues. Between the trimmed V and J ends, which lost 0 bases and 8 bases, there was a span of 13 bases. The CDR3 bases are TGTGCCAGCAGCTTAGCAGGGGCATCAGAGGGCTACACCTTC. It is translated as CASSLAGASEGYTF. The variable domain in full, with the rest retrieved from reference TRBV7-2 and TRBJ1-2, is GAGVSQSPSNKVTEKGKDVELRCDPISGHTALYWYRQSLGQGLEFLIYFQGNSAPDKSGLPSDRFSAERTGGSVSTLTIQRTQQEDSAVYLCASSLAGASEGYTFGSGTRLTVV.

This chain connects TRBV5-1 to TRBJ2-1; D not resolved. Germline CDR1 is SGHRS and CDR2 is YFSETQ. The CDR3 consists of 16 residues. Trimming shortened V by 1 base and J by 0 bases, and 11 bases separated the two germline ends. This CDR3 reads CASSLRRPSSYNEQFF. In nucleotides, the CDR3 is TGCGCCAGCAGCTTGAGGCGGCCAAGCTCCTACAATGAGCAGTTCTTC.

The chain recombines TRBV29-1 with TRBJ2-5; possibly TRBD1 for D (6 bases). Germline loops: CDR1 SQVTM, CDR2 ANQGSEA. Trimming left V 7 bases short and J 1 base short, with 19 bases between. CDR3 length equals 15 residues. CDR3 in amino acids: CSGTPGVGAQETQYF. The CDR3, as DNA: TGCAGCGGAACTCCAGGGGTTGGGGCCCAAGAGACCCAGTACTTC. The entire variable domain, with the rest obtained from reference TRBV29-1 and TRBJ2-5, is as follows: SAVISQKPSRDICQRGTSLTIQCQVDSQVTMMFWYRQQPGQSLTLIATANQGSEATYESGFVIDKFPISRPNLTFSTLTVSNMSPEDSSIYLCSGTPGVGAQETQYFGPGTRLLVL.

CDR3 region: CASSFPGGYEQYF. The DNA of the CDR3 is TGTGCCAGCAGCTTCCCAGGGGGCTACGAGCAGTACTTC. The chain is built from TRBV7-8 and TRBJ2-7; 7 bases line up with TRBD1. Germline V lookup: CDR1 SGHVS, CDR2 FQNEAQ. J lost 3 bases, V lost 3 bases, and 2 bases had no gene match. The CDR3 runs to 13 residues.

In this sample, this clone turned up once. The CDR3 loop is CASSLYRGGEKLFF. CDR3 sequence (DNA): TGTGCCAGCAGCTTGTACAGGGGGGGAGAAAAACTGTTTTTT. The V gene is TRBV28, the J gene TRBJ1-4; TRBD1 matches 8 bases. The CDR3 loop spans 14 amino acids. Germline loops: CDR1 MDHEN, CDR2 SYDVKM. J lost 8 bases, V lost 6 bases, and 8 bases had no gene match.

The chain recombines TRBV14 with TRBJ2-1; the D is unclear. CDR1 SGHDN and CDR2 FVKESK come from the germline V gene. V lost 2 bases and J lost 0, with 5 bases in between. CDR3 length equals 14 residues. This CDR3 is CASSQRSSYNEQFF. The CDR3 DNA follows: TGTGCCAGCAGCCAACGTAGCTCCTACAATGAGCAGTTCTTC. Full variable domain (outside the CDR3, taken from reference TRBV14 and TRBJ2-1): EAGVTQFPSHSVIEKGQTVTLRCDPISGHDNLYWYRRVMGKEIKFLLHFVKESKQDESGMPNNRFLAERTGGTYSTLKVQPAELEDSGVYFCASSQRSSYNEQFFGPGTRLTVL.

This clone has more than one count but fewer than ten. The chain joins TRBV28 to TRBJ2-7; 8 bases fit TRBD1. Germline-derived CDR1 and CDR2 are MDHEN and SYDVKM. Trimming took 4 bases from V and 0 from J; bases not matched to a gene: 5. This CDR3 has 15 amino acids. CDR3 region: CASSSGQDSSYEQYF. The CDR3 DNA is TGTGCCAGCAGTTCGGGACAGGACTCCTCCTACGAGCAGTACTTC.

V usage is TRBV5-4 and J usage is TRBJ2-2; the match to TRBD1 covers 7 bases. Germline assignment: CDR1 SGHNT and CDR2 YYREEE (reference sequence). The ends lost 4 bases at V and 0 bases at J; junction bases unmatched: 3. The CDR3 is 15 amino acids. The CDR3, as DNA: TGTGCCAGCAGCCCGGGGACAGCGAACACCGGGGAGCTGTTTTTT. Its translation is CASSPGTANTGELFF. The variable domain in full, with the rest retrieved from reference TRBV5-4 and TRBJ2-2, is ETGVTQSPTHLIKTRGQQVTLRCSSQSGHNTVSWYQQALGQGPQFIFQYYREEENGRGNFPPRFSGLQFPNYSSELNVNALELDDSALYLCASSPGTANTGELFFGEGSRLTVL.